These 17 T cell receptor beta chains were all obtained from the same sample, sequenced in a study of T-cell reconstitution after alpha-beta-depleted transplantation in children. This sample's TCRbeta library carried unique molecular identifier barcodes. TCRdb re-called the PCR reads through MiXCR, storing one row per CDR3 protein. This table holds around 78,000 distinct CDR3 sequences, 13% to 15% found once. The sequences come from PBMCs, mostly from graft donor cells, collected 180 days after TCRalphabeta/CD19-depleted stem cell transplant. These receptors were obtained from a male patient aged 2 to 10 who had a stem cell transplant for acute lymphoblastic leukemia, so the T cells may come from the graft donor.

This clonotype occurred many times. This chain joins TRBV11-2 and TRBJ2-1; 7 bases are shared with TRBD2. CDR1 SGHAT and CDR2 FQNNGV come from the germline V gene. This CDR3 is built from 13 residues. With 5 bases clipped from V and 4 bases from J, the junction kept 2 bases outside the gene matches. As DNA, the CDR3 is TGTGCCAGCAGCCTGGGGGGGTACAATGAGCAGTTCTTC. This translates into CASSLGGYNEQFF.

In this sample, this clonotype turned up many times. The chain employs TRBV20-1 and TRBJ2-7; possible D gene TRBD1, 6 bases. Germline loops: CDR1 DFQATT, CDR2 SNEGSKA (reference sequence). The CDR3 consists of 11 residues. V gave up 5 bases and J gave up 3 bases, with 8 bases separating them. In nucleotides, the CDR3 is TGCAGTGCTGGGGGCTTCTACGAGCAGTACTTC. This translates into CSAGGFYEQYF.

In regard to this clonotype: Sequence at one end of the junction differs from germline and may be a read error. The V and J genes are TRBV12-3 or TRBV12-4 and TRBJ2-6; 12 bases are shared with TRBD1. The CDR3 length is 18 residues. CDR3 region: CTSKTRDRGRWGANVLTF. For the CDR3, the DNA is TGTACCAGCAAGACCCGGGACAGGGGGCGTTGGGGGGCCAACGTCCTGACTTTC.

This clonotype was observed a few times. V gene TRBV4-1 combines with J gene TRBJ2-7; possibly TRBD1 for D (6 bases). Trimming shortened V by 1 base and J by 7 bases, and 23 bases separated the two germline ends. Looked up from germline, CDR1 is MGHRA and CDR2 is YSYEKL. This CDR3 comprises 17 residues. The CDR3 DNA sequence: TGCGCCAGCAGCCAAGTCTGGCTTCAGGGGCCGTTGGGGGAGCAGTACTTC. Translating gives CASSQVWLQGPLGEQYF.

This rearrangement joins TRBV20-1 to TRBJ1-5; TRBD1 might be the D (5 bases). The CDR3 runs 13 residues. The germline V and J ends were trimmed by 3 bases and 3 bases, with 9 bases remaining between them. The V gene's germline CDR1 is DFQATT and CDR2 SNEGSKA (reference sequence). CDR3 sequence reads: CSARGLLNQPQHF. Written as DNA, the CDR3 is TGCAGTGCTAGGGGACTGCTCAATCAGCCCCAGCATTTT.

The table lists this clonotype with a few counts. The chain recombines TRBV19 with TRBJ2-4, with D unresolved. Germline V gene data show CDR1 as LNHDA and CDR2 as SQIVND (reference sequence). This CDR3 comprises 13 residues. V gave up 0 bases and J gave up 6 bases, with 6 bases separating them. The CDR3 spells CASSIDGRNIQYF. The CDR3 DNA reads as TGTGCCAGTAGTATAGATGGCAGAAACATTCAGTACTTC.

The chain is built from TRBV5-6 and TRBJ1-1; maybe TRBD1 (6 bases). V lost 2 bases and J lost 3, with 11 bases in between. The CDR3 is 14 residues long. The germline V gene encodes CDR1 SGHDT and CDR2 YYEEEE. Here the CDR3 reads CASSLTGRYTEAFF. The CDR3 region has the DNA TGTGCCAGCAGCTTAACAGGGAGGTACACTGAAGCTTTCTTT.

This clonotype occurred many times. V gene TRBV12-5 combines with J gene TRBJ2-4; D not certain. CDR1 and CDR2 (germline): LGHNT, FRNRAP. V was pared by 2 bases and J by 3 bases, with 14 bases between. This CDR3 has 16 amino acids. CDR3 loop: CASGLPGLPFKNIQYF. Written as DNA, the CDR3 is TGTGCTAGTGGTTTGCCCGGGCTGCCCTTCAAAAACATTCAGTACTTC.

This CDR3 reads CASSPGTGVGYTF. Here the CDR3 DNA reads TGCGCCAGCAGCCCCGGGACAGGGGTTGGCTACACCTTC. The V gene is TRBV5-1, the J gene TRBJ1-2, with TRBD1 matching over 10 bases. The CDR3 is made up of 13 amino acids. Germline V lookup: CDR1 SGHRS, CDR2 YFSETQ. Trimming took 4 bases from V and 7 from J; bases not matched to a gene: 4.

As regards this clonotype: A clone one base away is much larger, so this may be a read error. The J gene is TRBJ2-5, the V gene TRBV6-2 or TRBV6-3; TRBD1 agrees at 7 bases. The ends lost 6 bases at V and 5 bases at J; junction bases unmatched: 9. The CDR3 is made up of 14 amino acids. Germline V gene data show CDR1 as MNHEY and CDR2 as SVGEGT. Written as DNA, the CDR3 is TGTGCCAGCAGCTACGGGACAGTGGCCGAGACCCAGTACTTC. Protein: CASSYGTVAETQYF.

This clonotype appeared a few times. J is TRBJ2-3 and V is TRBV20-1, with D possibly being TRBD1 or TRBD2 (5 bases each). The ends were cut back, 6 bases at V and 1 base at J, with 14 bases in the middle. The CDR3 spans 14 residues. Germline CDR1 DFQATT, CDR2 SNEGSKA (reference sequence). CDR3 nucleotides: TGCAGTGCCTCGGGACGGGAAGGCACAGATACGCAGTATTTT. Its translation is CSASGREGTDTQYF.

The rearrangement uses TRBV4-2 and TRBJ1-3, with D unclear. The ends were cut back, 3 bases at V and 2 bases at J, with 23 bases in the middle. This CDR3 spans 19 amino acids. Germline loops: CDR1 LGHNA, CDR2 YNFKEQ. The CDR3 loop is CASSHFIRSGGSTGNTIYF. The CDR3 DNA sequence: TGTGCCAGCAGCCATTTTATTCGCTCGGGTGGCTCGACTGGAAACACCATATATTTT.

This CDR3 reads CSARGPDRGGYEQYF. The CDR3 nucleotides read TGCAGTGCTAGAGGGCCTGACAGGGGGGGGTACGAGCAGTACTTC. V usage is TRBV20-1 and J usage is TRBJ2-7, with 9 bases identical to TRBD1. After removal of 1 base from V and 4 bases from J, the junction contained 8 bases not matched to a gene. This CDR3 has 15 amino acids. In germline, CDR1 is DFQATT, CDR2 SNEGSKA (reference sequence).

The chain couples TRBV20-1 to TRBJ1-5; 8 bases align to TRBD1. This CDR3 comprises 17 residues. Germline lookup yields CDR1 DFQATT and CDR2 SNEGSKA (reference sequence). J gave up 0 bases and V 4 bases, and 11 bases lay outside the gene matches. The CDR3 nucleotides are TGCAGTGCTAAAGGGACAGGCGGCTCTTATAGCAATCAGCCCCAGCATTTT. It yields the protein CSAKGTGGSYSNQPQHF.

This clonotype has just a few counts. The rearrangement joins TRBV4-3 to TRBJ2-7, with 11 bases aligning to TRBD2. The CDR3 totals 17 residues. Trimming took 0 bases from V and 0 from J; bases not matched to a gene: 4. Germline CDR1 LGHNA, CDR2 YSLEER. DNA of the CDR3: TGCGCCAGCAGCCAAGATCTTACTAGCGGGAGCTCCTACGAGCAGTACTTC. It translates to CASSQDLTSGSSYEQYF.

This clonotype was recorded only once. The germline gene is not matched at one end of the junction; a read error may be the cause. The rearrangement joins TRBV3-1 to TRBJ1-2, with 8 positions matching TRBD1. The CDR3 covers 16 residues. CDR1 and CDR2 from the germline V gene are LGHDT and YNNKEL (reference sequence). The CDR3 loop reads CASSRETWTGNEGYSF. CDR3 nucleotides: TGTGCCAGCAGCCGCGAAACCTGGACAGGGAATGAGGGCTACTCCTTC.

This clonotype was recorded a few times. The chain has TRBV20-1 and TRBJ2-7, with D hard to call. Germline V gene data show CDR1 as DFQATT and CDR2 as SNEGSKA (reference sequence). The CDR3 has 12 amino acids. Trimming cost V 1 base and J 0 bases, with 4 bases left between them. The CDR3 DNA reads as TGCAGTGCTAGAGGACACTCCTACGAGCAGTACTTC. Encoded protein: CSARGHSYEQYF.